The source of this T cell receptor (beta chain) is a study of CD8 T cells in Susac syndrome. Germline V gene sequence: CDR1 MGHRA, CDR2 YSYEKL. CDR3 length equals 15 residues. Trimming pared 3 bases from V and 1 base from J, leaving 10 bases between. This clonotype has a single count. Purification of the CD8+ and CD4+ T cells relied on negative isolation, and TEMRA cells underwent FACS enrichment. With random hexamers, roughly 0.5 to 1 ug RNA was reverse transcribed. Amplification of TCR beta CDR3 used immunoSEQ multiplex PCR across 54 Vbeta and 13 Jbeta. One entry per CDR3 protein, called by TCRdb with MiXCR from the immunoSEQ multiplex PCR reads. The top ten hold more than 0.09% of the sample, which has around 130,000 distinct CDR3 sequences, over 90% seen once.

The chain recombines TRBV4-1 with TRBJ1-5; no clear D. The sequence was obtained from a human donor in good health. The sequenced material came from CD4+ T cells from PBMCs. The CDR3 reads CASSQGGQSNQPQHF. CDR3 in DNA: TGCGCCAGCAGCCAGGGTGGGCAGAGCAATCAGCCCCAGCATTTT.